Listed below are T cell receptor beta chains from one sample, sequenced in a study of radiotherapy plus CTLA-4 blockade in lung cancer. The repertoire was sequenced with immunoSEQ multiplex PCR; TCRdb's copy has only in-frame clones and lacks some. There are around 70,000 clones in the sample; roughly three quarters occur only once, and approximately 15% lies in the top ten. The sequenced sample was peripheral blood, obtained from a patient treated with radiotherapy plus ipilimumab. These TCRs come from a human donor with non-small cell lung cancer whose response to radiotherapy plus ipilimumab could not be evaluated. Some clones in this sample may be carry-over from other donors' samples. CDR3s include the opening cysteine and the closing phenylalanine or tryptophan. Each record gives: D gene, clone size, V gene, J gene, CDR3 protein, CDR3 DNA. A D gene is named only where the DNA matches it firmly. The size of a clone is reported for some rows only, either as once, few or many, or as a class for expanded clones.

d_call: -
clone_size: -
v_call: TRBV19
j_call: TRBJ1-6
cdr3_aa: CATSGSGPYNSPLHF
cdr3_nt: TGTGCCACCAGCGGATCAGGACCCTATAATTCACCCCTCCACTTT

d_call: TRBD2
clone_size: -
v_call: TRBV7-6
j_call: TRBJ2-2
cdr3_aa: CASSWTGGTGELFF
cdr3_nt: TGTGCCAGCAGCTGGACGGGGGGGACCGGGGAGCTGTTTTTT

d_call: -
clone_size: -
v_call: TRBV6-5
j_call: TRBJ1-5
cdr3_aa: CASRSGNQPQHF
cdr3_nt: TGTGCCAGCAGATCAGGCAATCAGCCCCAGCATTTT

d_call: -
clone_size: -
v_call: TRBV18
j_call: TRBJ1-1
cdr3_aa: CASSPAQSTEAFF
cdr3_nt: TGTGCCAGCTCACCGGCCCAGTCTACTGAAGCTTTCTTT

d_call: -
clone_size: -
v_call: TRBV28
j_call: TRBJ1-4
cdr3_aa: CASSSFKLFF
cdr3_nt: TGTGCCAGCAGTTCTTTCAAACTGTTTTTT

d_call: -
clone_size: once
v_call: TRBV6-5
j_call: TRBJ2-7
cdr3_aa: CASSYSPQESYEQYF
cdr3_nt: TGTGCCAGCAGTTACTCGCCACAGGAATCCTACGAGCAGTACTTC

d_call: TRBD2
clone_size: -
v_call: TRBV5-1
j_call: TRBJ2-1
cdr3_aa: CASSSRPLAGAHPTYNEQFF
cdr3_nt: TGCGCCAGCAGCTCCCGCCCTCTAGCGGGGGCACACCCGACCTACAATGAGCAGTTCTTC

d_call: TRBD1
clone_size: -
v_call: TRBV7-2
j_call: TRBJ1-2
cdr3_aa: CASSLDRGRLGTGGYTF
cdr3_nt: TGTGCCAGCAGTTTGGACAGGGGGCGTCTTGGTACGGGTGGCTACACCTTC

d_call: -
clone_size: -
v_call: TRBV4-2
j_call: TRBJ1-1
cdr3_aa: CASRGQLNTEAFF
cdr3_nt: TGTGCCAGCAGGGGACAATTGAACACTGAAGCTTTCTTT

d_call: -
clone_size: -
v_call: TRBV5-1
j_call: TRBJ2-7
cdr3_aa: CASVPTTGSYEQYF
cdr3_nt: TGCGCCAGCGTGCCCACGACAGGATCGTACGAGCAGTACTTC

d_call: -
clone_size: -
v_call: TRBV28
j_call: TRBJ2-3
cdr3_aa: CASRGAPSADTQYF
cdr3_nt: TGTGCCAGCAGGGGGGCCCCCTCCGCGGATACGCAGTATTTT

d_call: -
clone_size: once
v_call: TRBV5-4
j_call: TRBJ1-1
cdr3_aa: CASRGQLMNTEAFF
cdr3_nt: TGTGCCAGCAGAGGACAGCTCATGAACACTGAAGCTTTCTTT

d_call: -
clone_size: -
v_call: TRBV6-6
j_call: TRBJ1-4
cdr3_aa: CASHRDINEKLFF
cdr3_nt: TGTGCCAGCCACCGGGATATAAATGAAAAACTGTTTTTT

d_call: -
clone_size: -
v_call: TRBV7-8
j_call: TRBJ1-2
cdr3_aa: CASSRESYGYTF
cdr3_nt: TGTGCCAGCAGCCGCGAGTCCTATGGCTACACCTTC

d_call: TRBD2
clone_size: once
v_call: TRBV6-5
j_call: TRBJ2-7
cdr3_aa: CASSYSGLASYEQYF
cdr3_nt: TGTGCCAGCAGTTACTCGGGACTAGCGAGCTACGAGCAGTACTTC

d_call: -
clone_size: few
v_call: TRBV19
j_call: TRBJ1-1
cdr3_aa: CASSMGDAGFYGTEAFF
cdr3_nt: TGTGCCAGTAGTATGGGGGACGCGGGGTTTTACGGCACTGAAGCTTTCTTT

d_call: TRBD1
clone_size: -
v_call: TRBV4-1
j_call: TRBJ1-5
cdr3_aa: CASSQDRTGPYQPQHF
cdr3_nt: TGCGCCAGCAGCCAAGATAGGACAGGCCCCTATCAGCCCCAGCATTTT

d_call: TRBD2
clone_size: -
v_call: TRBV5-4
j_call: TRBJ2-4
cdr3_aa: CASSLAGGPKNIQYF
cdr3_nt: TGTGCCAGCAGCCTAGCGGGGGGGCCCAAAAACATTCAGTACTTC

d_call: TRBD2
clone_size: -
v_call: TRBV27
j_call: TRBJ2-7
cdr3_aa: CASSSSGTSLYEQYF
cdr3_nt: TGTGCCAGCAGTTCCTCCGGGACTAGCTTATACGAGCAGTACTTC

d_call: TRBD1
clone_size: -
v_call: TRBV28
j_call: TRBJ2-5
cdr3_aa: CASRDTGGRRETQYF
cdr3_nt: TGTGCCAGCAGGGATACAGGGGGCCGGAGAGAGACCCAGTACTTC

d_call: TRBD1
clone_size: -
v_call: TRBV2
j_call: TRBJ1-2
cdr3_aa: CASSNRGLGYTF
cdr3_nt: TGTGCCAGCAGTAACAGGGGGCTCGGCTACACCTTC

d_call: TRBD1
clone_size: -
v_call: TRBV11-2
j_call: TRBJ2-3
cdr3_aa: CASRRQGWDTQYF
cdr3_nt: TGTGCCAGCAGAAGACAGGGGTGGGATACGCAGTATTTT